The TCR beta chain described here comes from a study of blood T cells in healthy people across ages. V trimming: 5 bases; J trimming: 2 bases; junction bases outside the gene matches: 10. CDR1 and CDR2 from the germline V gene are MNHNY and SVGAGI (reference sequence). The CDR3 has 17 amino acids. Next came a second PCR, run for about 7 to 12 cycles, which used a sample-barcoded 5' primer along with a J-beta primer mix. Every sample produced at least 2.5 million CDR3-containing paired-end reads. A single record per CDR3 protein comes from TCRdb applying MiXCR to the 5' RACE reads. The sample consists of 790,000 or so distinct CDR3 sequences, roughly three fifths of them appearing once.

This TCR was recovered from a man aged 35 to 55 in good health. Sequencing input: blood. The rearrangement uses TRBV6-6 and TRBJ2-3, with 10 bases that match TRBD2. This CDR3 reads CASSTAGSGGFTDTQYF. In DNA form, the CDR3 reads TGTGCCAGCAGTACAGCGGGTAGCGGGGGGTTCACAGATACGCAGTATTTT.